These T cell receptor beta chains were read from a single sample in a study of cytomegalovirus exposure and HLA in healthy donors. The table came from immunoSEQ multiplex PCR; TCRdb's copy has only in-frame clones and leaves some out. The data contain about 150,000 clones, approximately 80% of them singletons. The sample taken for sequencing was PBMCs. These receptor sequences come from a woman aged 40 to 55 in good health and CMV-seropositive. Each CDR3 is given without its conserved first and last residue.

length: 13
J: TRBJ2-3
V: TRBV7-3
CDR3: ASSWTSGRGDTQY

length: 11
J: TRBJ2-2
V: TRBV28
CDR3: ASSLLNTGELF

length: 13
J: TRBJ2-7
V: TRBV7-6
CDR3: ASSLPGQGAYEQY

length: 16
J: TRBJ2-5
V: TRBV15
CDR3: ATSRAGQGAWYQETQY

length: 13
J: TRBJ2-7
V: TRBV11-2
CDR3: ASSLEPGQGYEQY

length: 14
J: TRBJ2-7
V: TRBV30
CDR3: AWSVPGLAGGGEQY

length: 13
J: TRBJ2-2
V: TRBV6-1
CDR3: ASSEPGTITGELF

length: 12
J: TRBJ2-3
V: TRBV6-1
CDR3: ASSERGSVVTQY

length: 13
J: TRBJ2-1
V: TRBV7-6
CDR3: ASSLAGLAENEQF

length: 13
J: TRBJ2-6
V: TRBV6-5
CDR3: ASSLQGSGANVLT

length: 11
J: TRBJ2-7
V: TRBV28
CDR3: ASRSSATYEQY

length: 13
J: TRBJ2-3
V: TRBV5-6
CDR3: ASSLVSGTTDTQY

length: 13
J: TRBJ2-7
V: TRBV6-1
CDR3: ASSQYWTGLYEQY

length: 16
J: TRBJ2-2
V: TRBV27
CDR3: ASKPQIAGLVGAGELF

length: 12
J: TRBJ1-4
V: TRBV11-3
CDR3: ASGLGGRNEKLF

length: 11
J: TRBJ2-3
V: TRBV18
CDR3: ASSPSSTDTQY

length: 10
J: TRBJ2-3
V: TRBV6-6
CDR3: ASSLASDTQY

length: 17
J: TRBJ2-7
V: TRBV30
CDR3: AWSPRPLSKSGMVNEQY

length: 13
J: TRBJ2-3
V: TRBV19
CDR3: ASSPRLAGGNTQY

length: 13
J: TRBJ1-2
V: TRBV27
CDR3: ASSSNGGQAYGYT

length: 13
J: TRBJ2-2
V: TRBV28
CDR3: ASSFFGRGAGELF

length: 14
J: TRBJ1-6
V: TRBV5-1
CDR3: ASSRQWSSYNSPLH

length: 14
J: TRBJ2-1
V: TRBV4-1
CDR3: ASSPAGAPSYNEQF

length: 14
J: TRBJ2-7
V: TRBV10-3
CDR3: ASHPTSGSATYEQY

length: 11
J: TRBJ2-7
V: TRBV11-2
CDR3: ASSHDSGYEQY

length: 12
J: TRBJ1-2
V: TRBV27
CDR3: ASSPTGTGGGYT

length: 12
J: TRBJ2-1
V: TRBV30
CDR3: AWTDNVQGNEQF

length: 15
J: TRBJ2-5
V: TRBV5-4
CDR3: ASTPRGTSGNQETQY

length: 13
J: TRBJ2-7
V: TRBV27
CDR3: ASSLTGNLHYEQY

length: 13
J: TRBJ2-5
V: TRBV5-4
CDR3: ASSLGGRKQETQY

length: 12
J: TRBJ1-4
V: TRBV5-1
CDR3: ASSPVPGGEKLF

length: 12
J: TRBJ2-7
V: TRBV5-6
CDR3: ASSFGGASYEQY

length: 10
J: TRBJ2-7
V: TRBV6-6
CDR3: ASGTSSSGQY

length: 11
J: TRBJ2-7
V: TRBV5-1
CDR3: ASSLPSGNEQY

length: 13
J: TRBJ1-3
V: TRBV29-1
CDR3: SVGRDRDPGNTIY

length: 15
J: TRBJ2-7
V: TRBV7-8
CDR3: ASSLVPGLAVTYEQY

length: 13
J: TRBJ2-2
V: TRBV19
CDR3: ASMLRQGSVGELF

length: 11
J: TRBJ2-7
V: TRBV28
CDR3: ASTLSGGYEQY

length: 13
J: TRBJ1-4
V: TRBV4-1
CDR3: ASSLRQGPNEKLF

length: 11
J: TRBJ2-2
V: TRBV10-3
CDR3: AVRDRGTGELF

length: 13
J: TRBJ2-7
V: TRBV6-6
CDR3: ASHSPGTGQIQQY

length: 10
J: TRBJ2-5
V: TRBV30
CDR3: AWKEGGETQY

length: 11
J: TRBJ2-7
V: TRBV5-4
CDR3: ASRVEAAGKQY

length: 13
J: TRBJ2-7
V: TRBV7-2
CDR3: ASSPGQPRRYEQY

length: 11
J: TRBJ2-5
V: TRBV29-1
CDR3: SVEFGLGETQY

length: 12
J: TRBJ2-4
V: TRBV9
CDR3: ASSPRQGLNIQY

length: 14
J: TRBJ1-2
V: TRBV30
CDR3: AWSPKGVRGRRGYT

length: 13
J: TRBJ1-1
V: TRBV7-3
CDR3: ASSPGNRGQSEAF

length: 12
J: TRBJ2-7
V: TRBV7-8
CDR3: ASREGQGYREQY

length: 13
J: TRBJ2-7
V: TRBV5-1
CDR3: ASSSFSGVNYEQY

length: 14
J: TRBJ1-3
V: TRBV15
CDR3: ATSSEYGGAGNTIY

length: 13
J: NA
V: TRBV6-6
CDR3: ASSYPGKGTYEQY

length: 13
J: TRBJ2-7
V: TRBV28
CDR3: ASRGGAWPRNEQY